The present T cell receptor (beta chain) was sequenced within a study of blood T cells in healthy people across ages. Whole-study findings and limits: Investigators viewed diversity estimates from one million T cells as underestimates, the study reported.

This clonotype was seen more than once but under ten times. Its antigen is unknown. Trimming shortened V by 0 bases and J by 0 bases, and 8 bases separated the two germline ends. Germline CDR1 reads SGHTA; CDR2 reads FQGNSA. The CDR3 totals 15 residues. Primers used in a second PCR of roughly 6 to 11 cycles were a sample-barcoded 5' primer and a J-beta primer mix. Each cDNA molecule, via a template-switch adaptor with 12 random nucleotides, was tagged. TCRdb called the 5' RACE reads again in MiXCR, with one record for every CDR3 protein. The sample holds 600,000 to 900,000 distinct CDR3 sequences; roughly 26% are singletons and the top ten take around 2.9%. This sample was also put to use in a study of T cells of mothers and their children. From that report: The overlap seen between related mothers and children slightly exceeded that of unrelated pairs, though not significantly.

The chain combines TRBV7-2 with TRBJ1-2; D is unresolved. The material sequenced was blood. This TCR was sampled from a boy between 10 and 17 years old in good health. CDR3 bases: TGTGCCAGCAGCTTAGCTTGGACGGCTAACTATGGCTACACCTTC. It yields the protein CASSLAWTANYGYTF.